This T cell receptor beta chain was identified in a study of radiation and T cells in renal cell carcinoma (TCRdb year 2020). Turning to the overall study: Samples were obtained from a clinical trial, in which 15 Gy stereotactic body radiation therapy was delivered to primary renal cell carcinomas and nephrectomy was performed 4 weeks later. In total, approximately 54 samples, comprising some 25 tumors and around 27 peripheral blood samples, were subjected to TCR beta sequencing. Across all 50 or so samples, 4,000,000 or so unique CDR3 nucleotide sequences encoding over 2.5 million unique CDR3 amino acid sequences were identified.

Turning to this clone: It lacks a known antigen. At one end, the junction sequence differs from germline, possibly due to a read error.

Read against the paper, the sample's time point label means: baseline pretreatment blood. What this sample's treatment or condition label stands for: 15 Gy SBRT to primary tumor, nephrectomy 4 weeks later. To follow tumor-enriched clonotypes, peripheral blood was collected serially from radiation-treated patients at baseline and again at 2 weeks and 4 weeks after SBRT. All patients had renal cell carcinoma with clear cell pathology. The QIAamp DNA Blood Mini Kit (Qiagen) was used to prepare genomic DNA for TCR sequencing. Only samples passing all quality control checks were included in the analyses. Based on the germline V gene (reference sequence), the CDR1 and CDR2 sequences are SSHAT and FNYEAQ. The CDR3 starts with the cysteine, ends with the phenylalanine, and has 17 residues. Just CDR3 DNA is preserved here, 51 bases in frame from base 1. TCR beta libraries were generated from genomic DNA with the immunoSEQ kit, following the manufacturer's recommendations. To prepare the libraries, a first multiplex PCR with proprietary primers was run, followed by a second PCR that added unique barcodes, and a bead cleanup was done after each round. Each sample batch included a kit-provided positive control reaction and a negative control reaction. The final libraries were assessed on an Agilent 4200 TapeStation D1000 ScreenTape, pooled by volume, and quantified by qPCR. An Illumina NextSeq500 fitted with a MidOutput 150-cycle cartridge performed the sequencing, running 156 Read1 cycles and 15 Index1 cycles with the kit's custom primers. The pooled library was loaded at approximately 0.99 pM, and approximately 18% PhiX control was spiked in. The paper's processing steps were these. The vendor-processed data were analyzed in R, and a clonotype was defined as all T cells that share the same CDR3 nucleotide sequence. For clone abundance analyses, frequencies were normalized to the 10,000 most abundant clones in each sample. Public T cell clones, averaging fewer than five per sample, were removed before analysis. Tumor-enriched and baseline blood-enriched clonotypes were defined by at least a 32-fold difference in abundance between compartments. Clonotypes expanded or contracted between blood time points were identified with a beta-binomial differential abundance model. Tumor-blood repertoire similarity was measured with the Baroni-Urbani and Buser coefficient, and groups were compared using two-tailed Wilcoxon tests in R. Entries here come from immuneACCESS through TCRdb and include only in-frame sequences with V and J called. Some clones fail to appear in such tables; in the studies checked, an unresolved V gene covers under half of the shortfall, and the cause of the remainder is unknown. V and J calls and clone size are given by that table; D and trimming were obtained from the DNA. The sample has 100,000 or so clones on record, 75% to 90% of them singletons. The leading ten clones occupy 6.5% to 8.5% of the sample.

Here is what the overall study found, with its caveats: With a single-armed trial design, the study had no way to address how radiation dose or scheduling affects the TCR repertoire. Top tumor clonotypes rose in blood from baseline to 2 weeks post-radiation, then contracted by 4 weeks, suggesting transient expansion of tumor-resident clones. Because pretreatment tumor biopsies were not available, the baseline intratumoral presence of clonotypes could not be determined. Tracking of blood repertoire dynamics stopped at less than five weeks after treatment, with no follow-up past that point.

The sample was blood, taken from a patient whose treatment included radiotherapy and nephrectomy. This chain is built from TRBV7-7 and TRBJ2-5, and TRBD2 matches 10 of the central bases. The sequence derives from a man aged 50 to 59 with renal cell carcinoma. This receptor carries the CDR3 CASSLSLTSGAKETQYF. The DNA sequence is given as TGTGCTAGCAGCTTAAGTTTAACTAGCGGGGCTAAAGAGACCCAGTACTTC.